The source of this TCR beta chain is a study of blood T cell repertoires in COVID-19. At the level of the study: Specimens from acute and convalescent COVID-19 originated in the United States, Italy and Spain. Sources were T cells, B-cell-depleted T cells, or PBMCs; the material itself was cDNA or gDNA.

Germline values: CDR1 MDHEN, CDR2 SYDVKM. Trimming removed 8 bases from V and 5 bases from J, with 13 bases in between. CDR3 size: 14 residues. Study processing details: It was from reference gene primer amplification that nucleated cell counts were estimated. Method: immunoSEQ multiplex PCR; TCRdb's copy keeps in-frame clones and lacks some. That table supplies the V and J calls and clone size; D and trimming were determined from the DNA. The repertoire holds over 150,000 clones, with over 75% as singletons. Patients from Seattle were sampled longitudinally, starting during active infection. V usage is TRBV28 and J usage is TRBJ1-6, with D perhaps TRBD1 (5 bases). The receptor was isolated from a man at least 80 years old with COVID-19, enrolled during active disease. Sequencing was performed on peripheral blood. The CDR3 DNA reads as TGTGCCAGCGTGGTCGGGGGGGATAATTCACCCCTCCACTTT. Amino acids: CASVVGGDNSPLHF.